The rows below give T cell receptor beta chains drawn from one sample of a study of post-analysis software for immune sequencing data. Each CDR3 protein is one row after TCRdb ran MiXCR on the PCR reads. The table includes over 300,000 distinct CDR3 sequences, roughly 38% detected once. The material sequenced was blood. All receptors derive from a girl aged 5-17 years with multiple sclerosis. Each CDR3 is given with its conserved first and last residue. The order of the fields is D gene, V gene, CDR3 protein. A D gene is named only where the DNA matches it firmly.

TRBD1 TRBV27 CASSLRGDRGRSQPQHF
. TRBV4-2 CASSSSGSGDEQYF
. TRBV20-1 CSARETGRENTEAFF
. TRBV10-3 CAISEGLPEQYF
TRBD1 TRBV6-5 CASSQNRGNQETQYF
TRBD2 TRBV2 CASKGTSGGNNEQFF
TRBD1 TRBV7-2 CASTSTTGGRDGYTF
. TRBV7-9 CASSLAPAGPSYEQYF
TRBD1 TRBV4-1 CASSQWSGGAWEYGYTF
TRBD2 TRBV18 CASSPKNLGGETQYF